The present T cell receptor beta chain was sequenced within a study of cytomegalovirus exposure and HLA in healthy donors. About the research overall: Findings of an earlier analysis included under 140 million unique TCR beta sequences from around 180 million T cells. Study-wide points: TCR beta sequences reportedly predicted most subjects' HLA-A and HLA-B alleles accurately. Earlier analysis yielded a pattern in which most TCR beta V segments were productive about 87% or about 30% of the time.

Details on this clone: The antigen is unknown.

Amplification used 60 Vbeta primers and 13 Jbeta primers. In the source study's methods: The count from a later analysis was about 80 million unique TCR beta chains, about 9.9 million of them shared. The data were produced by immunoSEQ multiplex PCR, yet TCRdb's version contains in-frame clones alone and is incomplete. Clonal size and the V and J genes are those of that table, whereas D and trimming came from the DNA. There are roughly 35,000 clones in the sample, with 3% to 4% held by the top ten. The V and J ends lost 3 bases and 0 bases, in that order; junction bases with no gene match: 5. This CDR3 comprises 16 residues. Germline V gene sequence: CDR1 LNHDA, CDR2 SQIVND (reference sequence).

This TCR came from a woman aged 40-49 years in good health and CMV-seropositive. The V call is TRBV19, the J call TRBJ1-5, with 7 bases aligning to TRBD1. The sample consisted of PBMCs. The CDR3 DNA follows: TGTGCCAGTAGTATGACAGGGAGTCTTAGCAATCAGCCCCAGCATTTT. It translates to CASSMTGSLSNQPQHF.